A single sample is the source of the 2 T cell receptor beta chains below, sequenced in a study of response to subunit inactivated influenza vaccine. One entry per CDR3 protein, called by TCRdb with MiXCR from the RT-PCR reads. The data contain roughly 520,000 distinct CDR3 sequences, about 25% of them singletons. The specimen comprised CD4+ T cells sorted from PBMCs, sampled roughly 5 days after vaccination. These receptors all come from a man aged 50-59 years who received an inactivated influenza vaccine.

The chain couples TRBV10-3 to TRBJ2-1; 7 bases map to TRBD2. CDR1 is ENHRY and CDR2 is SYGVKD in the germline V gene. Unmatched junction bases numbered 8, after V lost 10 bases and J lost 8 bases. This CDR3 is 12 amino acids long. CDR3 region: CATAGAVDEQFF. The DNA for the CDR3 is TGTGCCACGGCGGGAGCGGTCGATGAGCAGTTCTTC.

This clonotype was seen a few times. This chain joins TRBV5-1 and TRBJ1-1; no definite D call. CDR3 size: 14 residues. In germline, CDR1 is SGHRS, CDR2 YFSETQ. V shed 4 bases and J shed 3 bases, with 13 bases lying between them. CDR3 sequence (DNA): TGCGCCAGCAGCCTCATGGCAGCCGACACTGAAGCTTTCTTT. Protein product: CASSLMAADTEAFF.